Following are 22 T cell receptor beta chains from one sample sequenced in a study of T cell changes during pregnancy in multiple sclerosis. TCRdb keeps only in-frame clones here, not all; method: immunoSEQ multiplex PCR. The sample yields tens of thousands of clones, around 94% seen once. The input for sequencing was CD4+ T cells from peripheral blood mononuclear cells, taken in the third trimester of pregnancy. These receptor sequences come from a female donor with multiple sclerosis, enrolled in a pregnancy study.

The chain employs TRBV19 and TRBJ1-1; D gene ambiguous. This CDR3 has 14 residues. Trimming pared 7 bases from V and 0 bases from J, leaving 12 bases between. Germline V CDR1 and CDR2: LNHDA, SQIVND (reference sequence). The CDR3 coding sequence is TGTGCCAGTACTAAGGACTGGCTGAACACTGAAGCTTTCTTT. This sequence encodes CASTKDWLNTEAFF.

V is TRBV9 and J is TRBJ1-3, with D maybe TRBD1 (5 bases). This CDR3 spans 15 amino acids. Trimming cost V 0 bases and J 1 base, with 8 bases left between them. Germline CDR1 SGDLS, CDR2 YYNGEE. CDR3 sequence: CASSVADSSGNTIYF. The DNA for the CDR3 is TGTGCCAGCAGCGTAGCCGACAGTTCTGGAAACACCATATATTTT. The complete variable domain, with remaining parts taken from reference TRBV9 and TRBJ1-3, reads DSGVTQTPKHLITATGQRVTLRCSPRSGDLSVYWYQQSLDQGLQFLIQYYNGEERAKGNILERFSAQQFPDLHSELNLSSLELGDSALYFCASSVADSSGNTIYFGEGSWLTVV.

The chain employs TRBV10-1 and TRBJ2-1, with D possibly being TRBD1 (6 bases). The V and J ends lost 6 bases and 0 bases respectively, with 15 bases between them. The germline V gene encodes CDR1 WNHNN and CDR2 SYGVQD (reference sequence). The CDR3 totals 16 residues. This CDR3 reads CASRIGQTFSYNEQFF. The CDR3 DNA reads as TGCGCCAGCAGAATCGGACAGACGTTCTCCTACAATGAGCAGTTCTTC.

V and J are TRBV6-5 and TRBJ1-2; TRBD1 matches at 7 bases. With 7 bases clipped from V and 6 bases from J, the junction kept 5 bases outside the gene matches. Germline V lookup: CDR1 MNHEY, CDR2 SVGAGI. The CDR3 runs to 12 residues. As DNA, the CDR3 is TGTGCCAGCACCCTAGGGGGCAATGGCTACACCTTC. Translated, it gives CASTLGGNGYTF.

The V and J genes are TRBV27 and TRBJ1-1; 8 nucleotides agree with TRBD1. The CDR3 is 13 amino acids. Germline V lookup: CDR1 MNHEY, CDR2 SMNVEV (reference sequence). J gave up 11 bases and V 5 bases, and 10 bases lay outside the gene matches. CDR3 bases: TGTGCCAGCAGTCCAGGGGACAGGCGGGGGGCTTTCTTT. It encodes CASSPGDRRGAFF.

This clone was observed a single time. The V gene is TRBV19, the J gene TRBJ2-5, with 8 positions matching TRBD2. V shed 1 base and J 2 bases; nucleotides not matched to a gene: 6. Looked up from germline, CDR1 is LNHDA and CDR2 is SQIVND (reference sequence). This CDR3 has 16 residues. Written as DNA, the CDR3 is TGTGCCAGTAGTATAGTCGGGGGGGCTAAACAAGAGACCCAGTACTTC. It yields the protein CASSIVGGAKQETQYF.

V gene TRBV7-9 combines with J gene TRBJ1-1, with TRBD1 as a possible D gene (6 bases). This CDR3 spans 12 amino acids. Germline values: CDR1 SEHNR, CDR2 FQNEAQ (reference sequence). V was pared by 5 bases and J by 8 bases, with 12 bases between. CDR3 amino acids: CASSPTGHEAFF. The CDR3 nucleotides are TGTGCCAGCAGCCCCACGGGACACGAAGCTTTCTTT. Filled out from reference TRBV7-9 and TRBJ1-1, the complete variable domain reads DTGVSQNPRHKITKRGQNVTFRCDPISEHNRLYWYRQTLGQGPEFLTYFQNEAQLEKSRLLSDRFSAERPKGSFSTLEIQRTEQGDSAMYLCASSPTGHEAFFGQGTRLTVV.

The J gene is TRBJ1-2, the V gene TRBV28; possibly TRBD1 for D (6 bases). The CDR3 contains 13 residues. V lost 3 bases and J lost 3, with 8 bases in between. In germline, CDR1 is MDHEN, CDR2 SYDVKM. In nucleotides, the CDR3 is TGTGCCAGCAGTTTTACAGGGCACTATGGCTACACCTTC. Its protein product is CASSFTGHYGYTF.

The CDR3 loop is CASRGMGQAEGWTNEKLFF. As DNA, the CDR3 is TGTGCCAGCAGGGGAATGGGACAGGCCGAAGGTTGGACTAATGAAAAACTGTTTTTT. J is TRBJ1-4 and V is TRBV2, with 8 bases aligning to TRBD1. V lost 6 bases to trimming and J lost 2 bases; unmatched junction nucleotides: 17. This CDR3 spans 19 amino acids. CDR1 is SNHLY and CDR2 is FYNNEI in the germline V gene.

The chain is built from TRBV6-1 and TRBJ2-5, with 8 bases lining up with TRBD1. CDR1 is MNHNS, CDR2 SASEGT, per germline. CDR3 length: 14 residues. The V and J ends lost 1 base and 5 bases, in that order; junction bases with no gene match: 3. The CDR3 region has the DNA TGTGCCAGCAGTGAAGGGACAGGGAGGGAGACCCAGTACTTC. Protein: CASSEGTGRETQYF.

The chain recombines TRBV7-9 with TRBJ1-1; maybe TRBD1 (5 bases). The CDR3 is 16 amino acids. V gave up 1 base and J gave up 4 bases, with 16 bases separating them. Germline V CDR1 and CDR2: SEHNR, FQNEAQ (reference sequence). CDR3 sequence (DNA): TGTGCCAGCAGCTTAGACTGGGGCAGAGTAACCACTGAAGCTTTCTTT. This translates into CASSLDWGRVTTEAFF.

The V gene is TRBV10-3, the J gene TRBJ1-2; the match to TRBD1 covers 9 bases. The germline CDR1 and CDR2 sequences are ENHRY and SYGVKD. J was trimmed by 6 bases and V by 3 bases; bases with no gene match: 8. This CDR3 contains 15 residues. The CDR3, as DNA: TGTGCCATCAGTGAAAAACAGGGGGCGCCTCATGGCTACACCTTC. Translated, it gives CAISEKQGAPHGYTF.

The rearrangement joins TRBV4-2 to TRBJ1-1; the match to TRBD1 covers 8 bases. Trimming took 4 bases from V and 6 from J; bases not matched to a gene: 13. Germline V lookup: CDR1 LGHNA, CDR2 YNFKEQ. The CDR3 sequence is 16 residues long. The CDR3: CASSPRWAGGISEAFF. The CDR3 DNA sequence: TGTGCCAGCAGCCCCAGATGGGCAGGGGGCATCTCTGAAGCTTTCTTT.

J is TRBJ1-1 and V is TRBV6-6; D uncertain. Germline CDR1 reads MNHNY; CDR2 reads SVGAGI (reference sequence). CDR3 length: 11 amino acids. Deletions cut 6 bases from V and 10 bases from J, with 12 bases between. The CDR3 bases are TGTGCCAGCAGCGTAGGCTCGGGAGCTTTCTTT. Translated: CASSVGSGAFF.

The CDR3 nucleotides are TGCAGTGCTACGAACTCCAATGAGCAGTTCTTC. Translation gives CSATNSNEQFF. This chain connects TRBV20-1 to TRBJ2-1, with D unclear. V was shortened by 4 bases and J by 6 bases, with 7 bases between the two germline ends. Looked up from germline, CDR1 is DFQATT and CDR2 is SNEGSKA (reference sequence). CDR3 length: 11 residues.

The chain links TRBV11-2 to TRBJ2-3; tentative D call: TRBD1 (6 bases). The CDR3 sequence is 15 residues long. The V and J ends lost 3 bases and 2 bases respectively, with 12 bases between them. Looked up from germline, CDR1 is SGHAT and CDR2 is FQNNGV. In nucleotides, the CDR3 is TGTGCCAGCAGCTTCCAGGGGACGCACACAGATACGCAGTATTTT. This sequence encodes CASSFQGTHTDTQYF.

V usage is TRBV29-1 and J usage is TRBJ1-1; 7 bases are a match to TRBD1. The CDR3 sequence is 14 residues long. CDR1 is SQVTM and CDR2 is ANQGSEA in the germline V gene. The V gene end was trimmed by 7 bases and the J gene end by 0 bases; junction bases not matched to a gene: 8. DNA of the CDR3: TGCAGCGGTACGACAGGGTCTATGAACACTGAAGCTTTCTTT. Its translation: CSGTTGSMNTEAFF. The whole variable domain, remainder taken from reference TRBV29-1 and TRBJ1-1, is SAVISQKPSRDICQRGTSLTIQCQVDSQVTMMFWYRQQPGQSLTLIATANQGSEATYESGFVIDKFPISRPNLTFSTLTVSNMSPEDSSIYLCSGTTGSMNTEAFFGQGTRLTVV.

The table lists this clone with a count of one. V and J are TRBV9 and TRBJ1-6; the D gene is possibly TRBD1 (5 bases). Between the trimmed V and J ends, which lost 4 bases and 4 bases, there was a span of 12 bases. The V gene's germline CDR1 is SGDLS and CDR2 YYNGEE. The CDR3 sequence is 15 residues long. CDR3: CASSPKGWYNSPLHF. CDR3 sequence (DNA): TGTGCCAGCAGCCCCAAGGGGTGGTATAATTCACCCCTCCACTTT.

The CDR3 DNA reads as TGTGCCAGCAGCACCTGGACAGGGCCCCAGCATTTT. This translates into CASSTWTGPQHF. The J gene is TRBJ1-5, the V gene TRBV5-8; TRBD1 agrees at 7 bases. This CDR3 contains 12 residues. CDR1 is SGHTS and CDR2 is YDEGEE in the germline V gene. V lost 4 bases to trimming and J lost 9 bases; unmatched junction nucleotides: 4.

V gene TRBV5-6 combines with J gene TRBJ1-6; tentative D call: TRBD1 (5 bases). The CDR3 totals 14 residues. With 4 bases removed from V and 10 bases from J, the gap between germline ends came to 15 bases. Germline V gene lookup returns CDR1 SGHDT and CDR2 YYEEEE. The DNA for the CDR3 is TGTGCCAGCAGCCACCCTATAGGGGAATCACCCCTCCACTTT. Its protein is CASSHPIGESPLHF.

The J gene is TRBJ1-2, the V gene TRBV14, with D possibly TRBD1 on 6 matching bases. V shed 6 bases and J shed 4 bases, with 18 bases lying between them. Per germline, CDR1 SGHDN and CDR2 FVKESK. The CDR3 spans 15 residues. Here the CDR3 reads CASRPYHRDGYGYTF. The CDR3 DNA sequence: TGTGCCAGCAGACCTTACCACAGGGATGGCTATGGCTACACCTTC.

The V and J genes are TRBV7-2 and TRBJ1-1; D uncertain. The germline CDR1 and CDR2 sequences are SGHTA and FQGNSA. V dropped 2 bases and J dropped 2 bases, with 18 bases sitting between them. The CDR3 runs 17 residues. The CDR3 region is CASSLRPRAGANTEAFF. Written as DNA, the CDR3 is TGTGCCAGCAGCTTAAGACCCCGAGCGGGAGCCAACACTGAAGCTTTCTTT.